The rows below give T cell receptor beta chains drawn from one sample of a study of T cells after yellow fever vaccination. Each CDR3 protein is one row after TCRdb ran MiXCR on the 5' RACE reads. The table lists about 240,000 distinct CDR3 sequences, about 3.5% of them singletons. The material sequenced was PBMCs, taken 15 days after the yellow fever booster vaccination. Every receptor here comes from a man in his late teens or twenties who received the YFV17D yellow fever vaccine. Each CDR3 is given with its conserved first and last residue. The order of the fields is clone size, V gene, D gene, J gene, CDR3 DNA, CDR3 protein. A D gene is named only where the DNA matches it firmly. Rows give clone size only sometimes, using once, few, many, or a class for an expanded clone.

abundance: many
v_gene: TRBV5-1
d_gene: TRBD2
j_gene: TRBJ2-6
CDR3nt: TGCGCCAGCAGCTGGGAGGGGTCGGGGGCCAACGTCCTGACTTTC
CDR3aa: CASSWEGSGANVLTF

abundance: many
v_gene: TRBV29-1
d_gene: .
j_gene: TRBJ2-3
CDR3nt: TGCAGCGCGAGACCGAAATCTAGCACAGATACGCAGTATTTT
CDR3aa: CSARPKSSTDTQYF

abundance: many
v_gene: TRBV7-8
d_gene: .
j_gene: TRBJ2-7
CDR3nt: TGTGCCAGCAGCTCCAGACTAGTCTCCTACGAGCAGTACTTC
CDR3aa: CASSSRLVSYEQYF

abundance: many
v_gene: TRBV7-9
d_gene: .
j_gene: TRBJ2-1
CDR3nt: TGTGCCAGCAGCTTAACGCTAAGTTACAATGAGCAGTTCTTC
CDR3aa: CASSLTLSYNEQFF

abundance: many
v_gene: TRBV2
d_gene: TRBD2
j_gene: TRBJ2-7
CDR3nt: TGTGCCAGCAGTGAATTCGGGGGGGGATACTACGAGCAGTACTTC
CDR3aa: CASSEFGGGYYEQYF

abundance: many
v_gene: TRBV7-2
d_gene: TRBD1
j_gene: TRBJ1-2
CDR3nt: TGTGCCAGCAGCCAGACGACCGGGACAGGGGGAATGAGTGGCTACACCTTC
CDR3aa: CASSQTTGTGGMSGYTF

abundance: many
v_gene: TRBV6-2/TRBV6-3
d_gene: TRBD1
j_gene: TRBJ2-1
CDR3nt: TGTGCCAGCATAAAGGACAGGATAAACAATGAGCAGTTCTTC
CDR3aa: CASIKDRINNEQFF

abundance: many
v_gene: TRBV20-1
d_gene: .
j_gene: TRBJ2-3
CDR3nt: TGCAGTGCTAGAGGAGGGTTAGCAGGAGATACGCAGTATTTT
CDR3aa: CSARGGLAGDTQYF

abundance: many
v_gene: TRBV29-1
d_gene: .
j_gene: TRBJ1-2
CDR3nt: TGCAGCGTAAGCCCAGGGGAGGATGGCTACACCTTC
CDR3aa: CSVSPGEDGYTF

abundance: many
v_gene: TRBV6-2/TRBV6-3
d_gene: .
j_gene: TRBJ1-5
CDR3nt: TGTGCCAGCAGTTACGTCGGGGGTAGCAATCAGCCCCAGCATTTT
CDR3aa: CASSYVGGSNQPQHF

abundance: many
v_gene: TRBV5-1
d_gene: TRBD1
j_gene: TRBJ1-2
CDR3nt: TGCGCCAGCAGCTCAGCCGGGACAGGGTCGCTTGGCTACACCTTC
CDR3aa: CASSSAGTGSLGYTF

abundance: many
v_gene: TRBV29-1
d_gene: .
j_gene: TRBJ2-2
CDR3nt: TGCAGCGTGACAGACCTTTGGACCGGGGAGCTGTTTTTT
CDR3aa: CSVTDLWTGELFF

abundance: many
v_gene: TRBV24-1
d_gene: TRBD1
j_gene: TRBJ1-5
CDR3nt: TGTGCCACCAGTGACAACGGCGGGACAGGAGAGGGTCAGCCCCAGCATTTT
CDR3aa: CATSDNGGTGEGQPQHF

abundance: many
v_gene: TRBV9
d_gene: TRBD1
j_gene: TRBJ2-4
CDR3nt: TGTGCCAGCAGCCCGACAGGGACAGCCAAAAACATTCAGTACTTC
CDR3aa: CASSPTGTAKNIQYF

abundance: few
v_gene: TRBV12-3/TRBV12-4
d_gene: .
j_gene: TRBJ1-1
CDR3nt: TGTGCCAGCAGTATCGGCTTGTCCCTCACTGAAGCTTTCTTT
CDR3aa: CASSIGLSLTEAFF

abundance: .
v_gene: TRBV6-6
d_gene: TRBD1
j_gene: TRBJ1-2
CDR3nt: TGTGCCAGCAGTTATGGACAGGGTCTTTTTTATGGCTACACCTTC
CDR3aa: CASSYGQGLFYGYTF

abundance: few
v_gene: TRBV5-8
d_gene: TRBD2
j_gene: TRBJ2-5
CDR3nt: TGTGCCAGCAGCTTTGCGGGCCTAGCGGGGGTGTTTCAAGAGACCCAGTACTTC
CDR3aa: CASSFAGLAGVFQETQYF

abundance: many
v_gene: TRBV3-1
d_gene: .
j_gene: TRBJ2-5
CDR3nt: TGTGCCAGCAGCCAAGTAGTGATAGCGGTGTCACAAGAGACCCAGTACTTC
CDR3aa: CASSQVVIAVSQETQYF

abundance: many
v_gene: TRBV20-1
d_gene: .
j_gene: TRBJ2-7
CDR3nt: TGCAGTGCCCAAAACCCCGGGGGGCGAGACGAGCAGTACTTC
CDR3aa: CSAQNPGGRDEQYF

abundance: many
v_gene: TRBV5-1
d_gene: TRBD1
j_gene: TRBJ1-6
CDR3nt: TGCGCCAGCAGCGGCCGGACAGGGACTAATTCACCCCTCCACTTT
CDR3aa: CASSGRTGTNSPLHF

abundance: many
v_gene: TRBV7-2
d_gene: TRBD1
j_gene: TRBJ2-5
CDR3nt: TGTGCCAGCAGGACAGGGCCTCAAGAGACCCAGTACTTC
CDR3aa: CASRTGPQETQYF

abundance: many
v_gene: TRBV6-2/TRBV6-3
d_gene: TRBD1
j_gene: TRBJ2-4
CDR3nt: TGTGCCAGCCGACTCCGGGACAGGGGTACAATTCAGTACTTC
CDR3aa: CASRLRDRGTIQYF

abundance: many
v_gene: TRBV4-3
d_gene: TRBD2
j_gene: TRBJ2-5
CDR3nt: TGCGCCAGCAGCCGAGGACTAGCGGGGCTCGAGACCCAGTACTTC
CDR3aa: CASSRGLAGLETQYF

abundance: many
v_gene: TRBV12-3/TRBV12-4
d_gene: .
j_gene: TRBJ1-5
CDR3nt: TGTGCCAGCAGTTTAGTGCGGGCGAAGGGGGGGCCCCAGCATTTT
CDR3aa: CASSLVRAKGGPQHF

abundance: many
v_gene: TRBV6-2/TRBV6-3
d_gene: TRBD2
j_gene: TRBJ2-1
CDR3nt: TGTGCCAGCAGTCTGGCAAATCTAGCGGGGGACTACAATGAGCAGTTCTTC
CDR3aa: CASSLANLAGDYNEQFF

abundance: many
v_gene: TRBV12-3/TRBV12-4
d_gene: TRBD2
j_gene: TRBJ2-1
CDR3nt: TGTGCCAGCAGTTTGTTAGGAGCGGGGGGGCCATTCCATGAGCAGTTCTTC
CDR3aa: CASSLLGAGGPFHEQFF

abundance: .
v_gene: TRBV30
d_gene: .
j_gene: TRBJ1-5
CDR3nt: TGTGCCTGGAGTGCCCCACGGGGGGATCAGCCCCAGCATTTT
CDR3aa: CAWSAPRGDQPQHF

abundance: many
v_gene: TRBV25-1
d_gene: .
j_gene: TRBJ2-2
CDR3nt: TGTGCCAGCAGTTCCACCAGGGGTGCGAACACCGGGGAGCTGTTTTTT
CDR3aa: CASSSTRGANTGELFF

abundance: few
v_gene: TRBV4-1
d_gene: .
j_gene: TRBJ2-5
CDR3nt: TGCGCCAGCAGCCAAGAGGGAGGACTAACCCAGTACTTC
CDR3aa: CASSQEGGLTQYF

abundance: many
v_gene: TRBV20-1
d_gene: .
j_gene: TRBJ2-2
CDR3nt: TGCAGTGCTCACGCCATAGGACAGAAGCTTTACACCGGGGAGCTGTTTTTT
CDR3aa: CSAHAIGQKLYTGELFF

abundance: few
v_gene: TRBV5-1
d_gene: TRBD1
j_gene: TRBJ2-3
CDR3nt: TGCGCCAGCAGCTTGGCCAACCACAGGGGAATCGCAGATACGCAGTATTTT
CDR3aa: CASSLANHRGIADTQYF

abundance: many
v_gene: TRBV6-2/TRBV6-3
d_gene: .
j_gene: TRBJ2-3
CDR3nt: TGTGCCAGCAGATTCCTAGGGGGGACAGATACGCAGTATTTT
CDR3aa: CASRFLGGTDTQYF

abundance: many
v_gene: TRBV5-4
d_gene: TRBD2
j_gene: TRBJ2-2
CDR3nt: TGTGCCCTTGATCGTACGGGGGGCACCGGGGAGCTGTTTTTT
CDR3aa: CALDRTGGTGELFF

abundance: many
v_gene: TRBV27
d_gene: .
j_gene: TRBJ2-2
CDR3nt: TGTGCCAGCAGTTTACCCAGTCCCGGGGAGCTGTTTTTT
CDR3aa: CASSLPSPGELFF

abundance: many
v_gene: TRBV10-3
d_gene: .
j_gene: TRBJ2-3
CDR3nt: TGTGCCATCAGTGACGAGCATCGGGGGCGCATCGATACGCAGTATTTT
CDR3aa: CAISDEHRGRIDTQYF

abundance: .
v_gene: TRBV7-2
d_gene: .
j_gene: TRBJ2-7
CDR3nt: TGTGCCAGCAGCTTAGGAAGGGCTCCCTACGAGCAGTACTTC
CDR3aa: CASSLGRAPYEQYF

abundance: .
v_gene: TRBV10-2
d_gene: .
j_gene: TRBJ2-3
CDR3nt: TGCGCCAGCTCCGAGGGGGCGGGGGAATATTTCACAGATACGCAGTATTTT
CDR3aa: CASSEGAGEYFTDTQYF

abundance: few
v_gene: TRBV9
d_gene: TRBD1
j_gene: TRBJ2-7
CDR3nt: TGTGCCAGCAGCGTAGCTACTGGGACAGAGATCTCCTACGAGCAGTACTTC
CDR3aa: CASSVATGTEISYEQYF

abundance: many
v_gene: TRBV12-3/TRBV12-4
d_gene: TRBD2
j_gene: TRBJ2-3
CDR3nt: TGTGCCAGCAACCGGCGGGGGGCAGGTAGCACAGATACGCAGTATTTT
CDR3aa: CASNRRGAGSTDTQYF

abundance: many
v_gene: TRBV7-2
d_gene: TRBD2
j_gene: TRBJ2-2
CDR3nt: TGTGCCAGCAGCCCCAGCGGGGGGACGAACACCGGGGAGCTGTTTTTT
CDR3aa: CASSPSGGTNTGELFF

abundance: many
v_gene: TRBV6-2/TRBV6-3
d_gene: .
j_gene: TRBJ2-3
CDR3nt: TGTGCCAGCAGTTCCAAAAGCACAGATACGCAGTATTTT
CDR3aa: CASSSKSTDTQYF

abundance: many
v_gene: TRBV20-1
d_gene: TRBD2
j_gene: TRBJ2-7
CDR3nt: TGCAGTGCTGCGGGGGGGGCGCGGTACGAGCAGTACTTC
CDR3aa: CSAAGGARYEQYF

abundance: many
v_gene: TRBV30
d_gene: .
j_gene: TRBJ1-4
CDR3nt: TGTGCCTGGAGTCCGAGGCGGGCAACTAATGAAAAACTGTTTTTT
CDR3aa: CAWSPRRATNEKLFF

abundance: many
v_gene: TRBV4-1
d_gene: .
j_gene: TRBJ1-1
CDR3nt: TGCGCCAGCAGCCAAGAGAGAGGACGGAGGAACACTGAAGCTTTCTTT
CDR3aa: CASSQERGRRNTEAFF

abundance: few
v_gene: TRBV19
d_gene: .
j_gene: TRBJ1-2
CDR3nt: TGTGCCAGTAGCCACAGAGTCTATGGCTACACCTTC
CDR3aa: CASSHRVYGYTF

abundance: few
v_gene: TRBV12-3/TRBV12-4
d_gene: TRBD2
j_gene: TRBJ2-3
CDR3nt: TGTGCCAGCAGTCCTCTAGCGGGGCCCACAGATACGCAGTATTTT
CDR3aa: CASSPLAGPTDTQYF

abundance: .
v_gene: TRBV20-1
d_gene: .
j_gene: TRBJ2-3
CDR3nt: TGCAGTGCTACCCCAAGGCCAGATACGCAGTATTTT
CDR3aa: CSATPRPDTQYF

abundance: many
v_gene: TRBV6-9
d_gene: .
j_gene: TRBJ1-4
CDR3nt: TGTGCCAGCAGCCTTTTCATCAGGAGATTGAATGAAAAACTGTTTTTT
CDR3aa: CASSLFIRRLNEKLFF

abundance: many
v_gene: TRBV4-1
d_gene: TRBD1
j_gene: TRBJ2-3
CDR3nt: TGCGCCAGCAGTCCCCGGGACAGACCTAGCACAGATACGCAGTATTTT
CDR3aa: CASSPRDRPSTDTQYF

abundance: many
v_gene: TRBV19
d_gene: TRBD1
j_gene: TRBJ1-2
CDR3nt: TGTGCCAGTATCACCGGACAGGGAGGTGGCTACACCTTC
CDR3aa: CASITGQGGGYTF

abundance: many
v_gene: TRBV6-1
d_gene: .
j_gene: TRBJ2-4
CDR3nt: TGTGCCAGCAGTGACCGGGCCGGGACGGGGTGGGCCAAAAACATTCAGTACTTC
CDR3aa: CASSDRAGTGWAKNIQYF

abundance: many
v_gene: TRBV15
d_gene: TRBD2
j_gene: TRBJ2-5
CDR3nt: TGTGCCACCAGATGGGGACTAGCGGGACAAGAGACCCAGTACTTC
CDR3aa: CATRWGLAGQETQYF

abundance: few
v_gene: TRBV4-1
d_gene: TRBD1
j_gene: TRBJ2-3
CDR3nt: TGCGCCAGCAGCCAAGTGGGACAGAGAATAACAGATACGCAGTATTTT
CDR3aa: CASSQVGQRITDTQYF

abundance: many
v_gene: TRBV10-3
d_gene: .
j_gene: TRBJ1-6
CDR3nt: TGTGCCATCAGTGAGTCGGGAGTGGCCTATAATTCACCCCTCCACTTT
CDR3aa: CAISESGVAYNSPLHF

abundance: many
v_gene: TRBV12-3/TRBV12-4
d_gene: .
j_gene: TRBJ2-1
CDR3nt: TGTGCCAGCAGGGATTCCACTCGTGTTGAGCAGTTCTTC
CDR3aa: CASRDSTRVEQFF

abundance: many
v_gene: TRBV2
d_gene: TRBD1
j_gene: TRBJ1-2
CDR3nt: TGTGCCAGCAGGGACAGGGGGCCTGGCTACACCTTC
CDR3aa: CASRDRGPGYTF